This TCR beta chain appears in the sequencing data of a study of T-cell reconstitution after alpha-beta-depleted transplantation in children. Notes on the study in general: The study reportedly traced alpha-beta T cells about two months after transplant to several hundred expanded graft clones. Newly made T cells mostly supplied T-cell counts and diversity one year after transplant.

Unique molecular identifiers were incorporated when the TCRbeta library was constructed. TCRdb passed the PCR reads through MiXCR, listing each CDR3 protein once. This table has about 590,000 distinct CDR3 sequences, 13% appearing once. This clonotype was counted once. Its antigen is undetermined. V was clipped by 5 bases and J by 2 bases; unmatched bases: 7. Germline assignment: CDR1 SEHNR and CDR2 FQNEAQ (reference sequence). This CDR3 comprises 16 residues. The receptor comes from a male patient between 10 and 17 years old who had a stem cell transplant for acute myeloid leukemia, so the T cells may come from the graft donor. The genes are TRBV7-9 and TRBJ1-5; 9 bases align to TRBD1. The sequenced sample was PBMCs, mostly from graft donor cells, obtained 360 days after TCRalphabeta/CD19-depleted stem cell transplant. The CDR3 reads CASSPPWDRGNQPQHF. The CDR3 region has the DNA TGTGCCAGCAGCCCCCCTTGGGACAGGGGCAATCAGCCCCAGCATTTT.